The subject of this entry is one TCR beta chain. When sampled, the donors appeared nominally healthy, though they likely had unrecorded immune exposures. The data are from a study of cytomegalovirus exposure and HLA in healthy donors. For the study at large: The early release's HLA-typed donors yielded 78 million or so unique TCRs.

With 60 Vbeta and 13 Jbeta primers, the PCR was carried out. Measured with immunoSEQ multiplex PCR; TCRdb has only the in-frame clones, and not every one. The data hold approximately 40,000 clones, with roughly 64% observed a single time. Germline V lookup: CDR1 SGHTA, CDR2 FQGNSA. Trimming left V 5 bases short and J 3 bases short, with 10 bases between. The CDR3 runs to 14 residues. The sequencing input was PBMCs. This TCR derives from a man over 45 in good health and CMV-seropositive. The chain is built from TRBV7-2 and TRBJ2-2, with a tentative D call TRBD1 (6 bases). For the CDR3, the DNA is TGTGCCAGCAGCCCCCGGACAGACACCGGGGAGCTGTTTTTT. Protein sequence: CASSPRTDTGELFF.